A selection of T cell receptor beta chains follows, all from one sample in a study of T cells in Graves' hyperthyroidism and ophthalmopathy. TCRdb reanalysed the multiplex PCR reads using MiXCR and keeps one entry per CDR3 protein. The sample lists around 350,000 distinct CDR3 sequences; 19% were seen once. Sequenced sample: blood. These receptors all come from a woman aged 18-29 years with Graves' hyperthyroidism. Each CDR3 is given with its conserved first and last residue. D genes are given only for firm matches. Expanded clones are given a class, and other clones once, few, many or no size at all.

>NA|TRBV5-5|many|TRBJ1-5
CASSLLGPSNQPQHF
TGTGCCAGCAGCTTGCTGGGTCCTAGCAATCAGCCCCAGCATTTT
>NA|TRBV19|many|TRBJ2-7
CASSTLGGAYEQYF
TGTGCCAGTAGTACCCTTGGCGGGGCTTACGAGCAGTACTTC
>TRBD2|TRBV9|many|TRBJ2-5
CASSVAGGPQETQYF
TGTGCCAGCAGCGTAGCGGGGGGTCCCCAAGAGACCCAGTACTTC
>TRBD2|TRBV28|NA|TRBJ2-4
CASSSRLAGGVKNIKYF
TGTGCCAGCAGTTCGAGACTAGCGGGGGGGGTCAAAAACATTAAGTACTTC
>NA|TRBV6-5|many|TRBJ1-5
CASSLSGSHNQPQHF
TGTGCCAGCAGTTTATCCGGGTCCCACAATCAGCCCCAGCATTTT
>NA|TRBV13|many|TRBJ1-2
CASSPLGGAHHGYTF
TGTGCCAGCAGCCCACTTGGGGGGGCCCACCATGGCTACACCTTC
>NA|TRBV2|NA|TRBJ2-2
CASSGENTGELFF
TGTGCCAGCAGTGGAGAGAACACCGGGGAGCTGTTTTTT
>TRBD2|TRBV7-3|many|TRBJ2-5
CASSLSPGAGGQETQYF
TGTGCCAGCAGCTTAAGTCCCGGAGCGGGGGGACAAGAGACCCAGTACTTC
>TRBD2|TRBV20-1|many|TRBJ2-5
CSALGLAEETQYF
TGCAGTGCTCTGGGACTAGCGGAAGAGACCCAGTACTTC
>NA|TRBV6-1|NA|TRBJ2-2
CASSEELKEGTVNTGELFF
TGTGCCAGCAGTGAAGAGTTGAAGGAAGGGACCGTGAACACCGGGGAGCTGTTTTTT
>NA|TRBV20-1|many|TRBJ1-3
CSARPGRNTIYF
TGCAGTGCTAGACCAGGACGAAACACCATATATTTT
>TRBD2|TRBV2|many|TRBJ2-5
CASSLARGAFQETQYF
TGTGCCAGCAGTCTGGCGCGGGGGGCATTCCAAGAGACCCAGTACTTC
>NA|TRBV5-1|many|TRBJ1-1
CASSFKTVRGTEAFF
TGCGCCAGCAGCTTCAAGACAGTTAGGGGCACTGAAGCTTTCTTT
>TRBD1|TRBV11-2|many|TRBJ1-5
CASSLTLDRGLDQPQHF
TGTGCCAGCAGTTTAACACTCGACAGGGGATTAGATCAGCCCCAGCATTTT
>NA|TRBV6-7|NA|TRBJ2-7
CASSYSGRVGEQYF
TGTGCCAGCAGTTACTCAGGGAGAGTCGGCGAGCAGTACTTC
>NA|TRBV13|NA|TRBJ1-1
CASSLGGLVGPPEAFF
TGTGCCAGCAGCTTAGGAGGATTGGTGGGGCCCCCTGAAGCTTTCTTT
>NA|TRBV6-5|many|TRBJ1-2
CASSYSGRNYGYTF
TGTGCCAGCAGTTACTCCGGCAGGAACTATGGCTACACCTTC
>NA|TRBV7-6|many|TRBJ2-5
CASSLAGPRASGAGETQYF
TGTGCCAGCAGCTTAGCGGGCCCTCGAGCGAGTGGGGCGGGAGAGACCCAGTACTTC
>NA|TRBV28|many|TRBJ1-1
CASSFGITEAFF
TGTGCCAGCAGTTTCGGGATCACTGAAGCTTTCTTT
>NA|TRBV9|many|TRBJ1-1
CASSGDFRPLNTEAFF
TGTGCCAGCAGCGGAGACTTCAGACCTTTGAACACTGAAGCTTTCTTT
>NA|TRBV6-7|many|TRBJ1-2
CASSYSTGRQGGYTF
TGTGCCAGCAGTTACTCGACCGGGCGTCAAGGGGGCTACACCTTC
>NA|TRBV12-3/TRBV12-4|NA|TRBJ2-5
CASSRFGGIQETQYF
TGTGCCAGCAGTCGGTTCGGGGGCATCCAAGAGACCCAGTACTTC
>NA|TRBV28|many|TRBJ2-7
CASRSSPPDEQYF
TGTGCCAGCCGCTCTTCTCCCCCGGACGAGCAGTACTTC
>NA|TRBV9|NA|TRBJ1-1
CASSVDRVGSEAFF
TGTGCCAGCAGCGTAGACAGGGTGGGGTCTGAAGCTTTCTTT
>TRBD1|TRBV2|many|TRBJ2-5
CASSSRTGREETQYF
TGTGCCAGCAGCTCCAGGACAGGGCGAGAAGAGACCCAGTACTTC
>NA|TRBV6-1|many|TRBJ2-5
CASSVYPQETQYF
TGTGCCAGCAGTGTGTACCCTCAAGAGACCCAGTACTTC
>NA|TRBV20-1|NA|TRBJ1-2
CSASRQANYGYTF
TGCAGTGCTAGTAGACAGGCTAACTATGGCTACACCTTC
>TRBD1|TRBV6-5|NA|TRBJ1-2
CASQLGTEANYGYTF
TGTGCCAGCCAGTTGGGGACAGAAGCTAACTATGGCTACACCTTC
>NA|TRBV2|many|TRBJ1-1
CASISDMNTEAFF
TGTGCCAGCATCTCAGACATGAACACTGAAGCTTTCTTT
>TRBD2|TRBV12-5|NA|TRBJ2-7
CASGQTGLAGPSAEQYF
TGTGCTAGTGGTCAAACCGGACTAGCGGGACCTTCCGCCGAGCAGTACTTC
>NA|TRBV6-5|few|TRBJ1-2
CASSYGGRGYGYTF
TGTGCCAGCAGTTACGGGGGGCGCGGCTATGGCTACACCTTC
>NA|TRBV6-2/TRBV6-3|many|TRBJ2-5
CASTSPPETQYF
TGTGCCAGCACCTCCCCTCCAGAGACCCAGTACTTC
>NA|TRBV5-4|many|TRBJ1-1
CASSFGSGGMMNTEAFF
TGTGCCAGCAGCTTTGGTTCTGGAGGGATGATGAACACTGAAGCTTTCTTT
>TRBD1|TRBV12-3/TRBV12-4|few|TRBJ1-1
CASSPGQGGGTEAFF
TGTGCCAGCAGTCCCGGACAGGGGGGGGGCACTGAAGCTTTCTTT
>NA|TRBV7-9|NA|TRBJ1-6
CASSTFGDSPLHF
TGTGCCAGCAGCACTTTTGGGGATTCACCCCTCCACTTT
>NA|TRBV2|many|TRBJ2-7
CASMSAAAYEQYF
TGTGCCAGCATGTCGGCGGCTGCCTACGAGCAGTACTTC
>NA|TRBV4-2|many|TRBJ2-7
CASSQSRAAVAYEQYF
TGTGCCAGCAGCCAATCCCGGGCCGCAGTCGCCTACGAGCAGTACTTC
>NA|TRBV20-1|many|TRBJ1-5
CSAGREWGNQPQHF
TGCAGTGCTGGGAGGGAATGGGGCAATCAGCCCCAGCATTTT
>TRBD2|TRBV6-5|NA|TRBJ2-7
CASSSAGTSATYEQYF
TGTGCCAGCAGTTCCGCCGGGACTAGCGCGACCTACGAGCAGTACTTC
>NA|TRBV2|few|TRBJ2-3
CASRARGAYTDTQYF
TGTGCCAGCAGGGCTCGGGGGGCCTACACAGATACGCAGTATTTT
>TRBD2|TRBV13|NA|TRBJ2-7
CASSLRLANYEQYF
TGTGCCAGCAGCTTGAGACTAGCCAACTACGAGCAGTACTTC
>NA|TRBV12-3/TRBV12-4|many|TRBJ1-1
CASSLAEYTEAFF
TGTGCCAGCAGTTTAGCGGAGTACACTGAAGCTTTCTTT
>NA|TRBV6-5|many|TRBJ2-2
CASTQPSTGELFF
TGTGCCAGCACTCAGCCAAGTACCGGGGAGCTGTTTTTT
>TRBD2|TRBV2|many|TRBJ2-2
CASSVGLAAWGNTGELFF
TGTGCCAGCAGTGTGGGACTAGCAGCGTGGGGGAACACCGGGGAGCTGTTTTTT
>NA|TRBV6-2/TRBV6-3|NA|TRBJ2-2
CASSYLQYTGELFF
TGTGCCAGCAGTTACCTACAGTACACCGGGGAGCTGTTTTTT
>TRBD1|TRBV20-1|many|TRBJ1-1
CSARLGQGAMEAFF
TGCAGTGCTAGACTTGGACAGGGGGCAATGGAAGCTTTCTTT
>NA|TRBV2|NA|TRBJ2-7
CASRDWGTHEQYF
TGTGCCAGTAGGGACTGGGGGACCCACGAGCAGTACTTC
>TRBD1|TRBV20-1|NA|TRBJ2-7
CSARSGQGTYEQYF
TGCAGTGCTAGGTCGGGACAGGGGACCTACGAGCAGTACTTC
>TRBD1|TRBV7-3|many|TRBJ1-1
CASSHGTGLNTEAFF
TGTGCCAGCAGCCACGGGACAGGACTGAACACTGAAGCTTTCTTT
>TRBD1|TRBV2|NA|TRBJ1-5
CASRNPIIQDRGREVGNQPQHF
TGTGCCAGCAGGAACCCGATAATCCAAGACAGGGGGCGGGAAGTTGGCAATCAGCCCCAGCATTTT
>NA|TRBV5-1|many|TRBJ1-2
CASSLAGGPSGYGYTF
TGCGCCAGCAGCTTGGCGGGGGGCCCCTCGGGCTATGGCTACACCTTC
>NA|TRBV30|many|TRBJ1-3
CACQSRSGNTIYF
TGTGCCTGTCAGAGTCGCTCTGGAAACACCATATATTTT
>NA|TRBV2|NA|TRBJ2-7
CASSESQLSYEQYF
TGTGCCAGCAGTGAATCACAGCTCTCCTACGAGCAGTACTTC
>NA|TRBV5-8|many|TRBJ1-1
CASSLVWVNTEAFF
TGTGCCAGCAGCTTGGTGTGGGTGAACACTGAAGCTTTCTTT
>TRBD1|TRBV5-1|NA|TRBJ2-4
CAIPGQGFGIKYF
TGCGCCATCCCGGGACAGGGGTTCGGCATTAAGTACTTC